Sequencing of this T cell receptor (beta chain) was carried out in a study of blood T cell repertoires in COVID-19. Measured with immunoSEQ multiplex PCR; TCRdb has only the in-frame clones, and not every one. Found here are about 160,000 clones, 81% of them singletons; the top ten hold 8% to 13%. Germline CDR1 reads LGHDT; CDR2 reads YNNKEL (reference sequence). Trimming removed 3 bases from V and 4 bases from J, with 9 bases in between. This CDR3 is 14 amino acids long. The specimen sequenced was peripheral blood. This clonotype was sampled from a man aged 55-75 years with active or convalescent COVID-19. The chain joins TRBV3-1 (or the pseudogene TRBV3-2) to TRBJ1-4; D not resolved. This CDR3 is CASSQSGINEKLFF. The CDR3, as DNA: TGTGCCAGCAGCCAGTCGGGGATTAATGAAAAACTGTTTTTT.